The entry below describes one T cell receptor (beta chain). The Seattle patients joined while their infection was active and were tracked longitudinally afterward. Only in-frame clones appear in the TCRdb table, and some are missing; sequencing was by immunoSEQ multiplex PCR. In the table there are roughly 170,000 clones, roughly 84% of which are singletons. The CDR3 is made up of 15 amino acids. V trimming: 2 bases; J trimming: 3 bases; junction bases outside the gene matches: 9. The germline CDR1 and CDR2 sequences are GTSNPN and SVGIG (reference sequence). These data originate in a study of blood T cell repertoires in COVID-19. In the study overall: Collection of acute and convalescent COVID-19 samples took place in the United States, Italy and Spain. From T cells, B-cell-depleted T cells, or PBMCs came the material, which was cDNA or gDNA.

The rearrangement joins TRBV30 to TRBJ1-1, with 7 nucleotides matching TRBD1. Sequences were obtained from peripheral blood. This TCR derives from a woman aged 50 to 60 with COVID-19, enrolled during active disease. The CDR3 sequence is CAWSPIGGADTEAFF. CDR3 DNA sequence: TGTGCCTGGAGTCCCATAGGGGGCGCGGACACTGAAGCTTTCTTT.